This T cell receptor (beta chain) derives from a study of OX40 agonist ivuxolimab in advanced cancers. For the study at large: Ivuxolimab is an agonistic anti-OX40 (CD134) antibody, and patients were treated with it.

Sequencing was performed with immunoSEQ multiplex PCR; in TCRdb, only in-frame clones are kept and a portion is missing. The data show roughly 100,000 clones, with about 87% seen just once and roughly 0.8% held by the top ten. J lost 6 bases, V lost 6 bases, and 12 bases had no gene match. Looked up from germline, CDR1 is SGHNT and CDR2 is YYREEE (reference sequence). This CDR3 is built from 14 residues. With respect to this clone: The antigen is unknown.

Study results and limitations: The CD4+ and CD8+ T cells in the blood had expanded clonally by week 6 at 0.1 to 3.0 mg/kg. CD8+ T cells showed, on average, more clonal expansion than CD4+ cells.

This TCR was sampled from an adult with an advanced solid tumor such as melanoma, head and neck, liver or kidney cancer. The specimen was CD4+ or CD8+ T cells sorted from blood, collected in a trial of the OX40 agonist ivuxolimab. The chain recombines TRBV5-4 with TRBJ2-7; 7 bases fit TRBD2. The CDR3 DNA is TGTGCCAGCAAAACGGGGGGAAGCCAGCCCGAGCAGTACTTC. Protein product: CASKTGGSQPEQYF.